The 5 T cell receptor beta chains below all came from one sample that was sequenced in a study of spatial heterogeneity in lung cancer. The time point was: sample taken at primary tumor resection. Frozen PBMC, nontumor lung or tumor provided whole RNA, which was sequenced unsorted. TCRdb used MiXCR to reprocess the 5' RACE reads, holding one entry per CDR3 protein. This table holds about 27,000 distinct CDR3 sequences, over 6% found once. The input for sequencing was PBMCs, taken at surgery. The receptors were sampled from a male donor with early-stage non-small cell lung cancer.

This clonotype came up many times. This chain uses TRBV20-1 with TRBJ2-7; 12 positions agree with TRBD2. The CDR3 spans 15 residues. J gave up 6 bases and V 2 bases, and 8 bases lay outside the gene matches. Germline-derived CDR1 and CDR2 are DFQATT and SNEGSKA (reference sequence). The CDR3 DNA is TGCAGTGCTAGATTCGGACAGGGACTAGCGGGCGAGCAGTACGTC. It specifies CSARFGQGLAGEQYV.

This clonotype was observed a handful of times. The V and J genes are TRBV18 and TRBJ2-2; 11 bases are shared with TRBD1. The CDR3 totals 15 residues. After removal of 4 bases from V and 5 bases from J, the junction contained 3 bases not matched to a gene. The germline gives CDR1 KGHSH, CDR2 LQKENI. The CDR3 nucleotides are TGTGCCAGCTCACGAGGACAGGGGGCTACCGGGGAGCTGTTTTTT. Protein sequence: CASSRGQGATGELFF. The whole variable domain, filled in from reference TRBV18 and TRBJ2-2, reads NAGVMQNPRHLVRRRGQEARLRCSPMKGHSHVYWYRQLPEEGLKFMVYLQKENIIDESGMPKERFSAEFPKEGPSILRIQQVVRGDSAAYFCASSRGQGATGELFFGEGSRLTVL.

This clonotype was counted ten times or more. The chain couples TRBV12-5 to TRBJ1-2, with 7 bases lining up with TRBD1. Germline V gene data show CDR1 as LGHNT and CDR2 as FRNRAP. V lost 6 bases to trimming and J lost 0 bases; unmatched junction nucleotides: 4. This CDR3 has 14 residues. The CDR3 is CASGRGTPNYGYTF. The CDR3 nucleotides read TGTGCTAGTGGCAGGGGGACGCCTAACTATGGCTACACCTTC. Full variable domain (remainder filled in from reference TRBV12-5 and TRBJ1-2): DARVTQTPRHKVTEMGQEVTMRCQPILGHNTVFWYRQTMMQGLELLAYFRNRAPLDDSGMPKDRFSAEMPDATLATLKIQPSEPRDSAVYFCASGRGTPNYGYTFGSGTRLTVV.

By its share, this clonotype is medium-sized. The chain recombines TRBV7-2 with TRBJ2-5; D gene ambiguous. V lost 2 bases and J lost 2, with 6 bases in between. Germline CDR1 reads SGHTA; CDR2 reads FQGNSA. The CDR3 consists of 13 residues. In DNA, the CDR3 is TGTGCCAGCAGCTTACTGTCGCAAGAGACCCAGTACTTC. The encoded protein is CASSLLSQETQYF. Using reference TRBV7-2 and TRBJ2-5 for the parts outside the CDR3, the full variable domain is GAGVSQSPSNKVTEKGKDVELRCDPISGHTALYWYRQSLGQGLEFLIYFQGNSAPDKSGLPSDRFSAERTGGSVSTLTIQRTQQEDSAVYLCASSLLSQETQYFGPGTRLLVL.

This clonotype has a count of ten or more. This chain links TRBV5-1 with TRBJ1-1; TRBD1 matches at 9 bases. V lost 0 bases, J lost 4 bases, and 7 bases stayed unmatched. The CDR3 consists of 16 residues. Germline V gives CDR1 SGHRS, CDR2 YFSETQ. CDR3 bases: TGCGCCAGCAGCTTGGCGGGACAGGGAGCGGGCACTGAAGCTTTCTTT. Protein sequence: CASSLAGQGAGTEAFF.